Listed below are T cell receptor beta chains from one sample, sequenced in a study of blood T cells in healthy people across ages. TCRdb used MiXCR to reprocess the 5' RACE reads, holding one entry per CDR3 protein. The sample has 1.5 million to 2 million distinct CDR3 sequences; around 42% are singletons. Sequenced material: blood. The origin of the receptors is a human donor in good health. The CDR3 runs from the conserved cysteine through the conserved F or W. The order of the fields is J gene, clone size, V gene, D gene, CDR3 DNA, CDR3 protein. The D gene is left open where the match is weak. The size entry is marked missing in some rows and otherwise reads once, few, many or a size class.

TRBJ2-4 | - | TRBV28 | - | TGTGCCAGCAGCCAAGCCCCTTACGGGGCCAAAAACATTCAGTACTTC | CASSQAPYGAKNIQYF
TRBJ2-6 | - | TRBV7-2 | - | TGTGCCAGCAGCTTGGTTGGGGCCAACGTCCGGACTTTC | CASSLVGANVRTF
TRBJ2-5 | few | TRBV5-1 | TRBD1 | TGCGCCAGCAGCGGATACGGGACAGGGGAAGAGACCCAGTACTTC | CASSGYGTGEETQYF
TRBJ2-1 | - | TRBV7-9 | - | TGTGCCAGCAGCCGGGAAACATCCTACAATGAGCAGTTCTTC | CASSRETSYNEQFF
TRBJ1-2 | - | TRBV6-5 | TRBD1 | TGTGCCACAGGGACAGGGCCTACTAACTATGGCTACACCTTC | CATGTGPTNYGYTF
TRBJ2-1 | - | TRBV18 | - | TGTGCCAGCTCATCCCAAGAAAACCTCGAGCAGTTCTTC | CASSSQENLEQFF
TRBJ2-7 | few | TRBV20-1 | TRBD1 | TGCAGTGCTAGAGATCGAAGACAGGGGGCGATCTACGAGCAGTACTTC | CSARDRRQGAIYEQYF
TRBJ2-7 | few | TRBV27 | - | TGTGCCAGCACCGCCACAGGGAGCTCCTACGAGCAGTACTTC | CASTATGSSYEQYF
TRBJ2-1 | - | TRBV10-3 | - | TGTGCCATCAGTGAGTCCAGGCTAGACTACAATGAGCAGTTCTTC | CAISESRLDYNEQFF
TRBJ1-1 | - | TRBV12-3/TRBV12-4 | - | TGTGCCAGCAGTTTGGGGAGACAGTTAATGACTGAAGCTTTCTTT | CASSLGRQLMTEAFF
TRBJ1-2 | few | TRBV20-1 | - | TGCAGTGCTCCGGGGGCAGCTAACTATGGCTACACCTTC | CSAPGAANYGYTF
TRBJ2-1 | - | TRBV29-1 | - | TGCAGCGTTGTCTCCCACCGGGACGGATCCTACGAGCAGTTCTTC | CSVVSHRDGSYEQFF
TRBJ2-2 | few | TRBV12-3/TRBV12-4 | - | TGTGCCAGCAGAGGGATGCAGAACACCGGGGAGTTGTTTTTT | CASRGMQNTGELFF
TRBJ1-1 | - | TRBV27 | - | TGTGCCAGCAGTTTACAATTACGACAGAACACTGAAGCTTTCTTT | CASSLQLRQNTEAFF
TRBJ2-5 | - | TRBV4-2 | TRBD2 | TGTGCCAGCAGCCAAATAGGACTAGCGGGAGAGGAGACCCAGTACTTC | CASSQIGLAGEETQYF
TRBJ2-7 | - | TRBV29-1 | - | TGCAGCGTTGTTGACAAGAGATACGAGCAGTACTTC | CSVVDKRYEQYF
TRBJ2-1 | - | TRBV4-2 | TRBD2 | TGTGCCTGCAGCCAAATCCCCCGGGGGGGAGAGCAGTTCTTC | CACSQIPRGGEQFF
TRBJ1-2 | - | TRBV25-1 | - | TGTGCCAGCAGTGAATACAGCTATGGCTACACCTTC | CASSEYSYGYTF
TRBJ2-1 | - | TRBV3-1 | - | TGTGCCAGCAGCCAAAATTTCCCCCGGCCTAGCGAGCACAATGAGCAGTTCTTC | CASSQNFPRPSEHNEQFF
TRBJ2-1 | few | TRBV11-1 | - | TGTGCCAGCAGCCCACAAATAGGGGCAAATGAGCAGTTCTTC | CASSPQIGANEQFF
TRBJ2-5 | few | TRBV7-9 | - | TGTGCCAGCAGCTTTTCCTCAGGAGAACAAGAGACCCAGTACTTC | CASSFSSGEQETQYF
TRBJ2-5 | few | TRBV9 | - | TGTGCCAGCAGCGTAGGTCCAGCAAGTGGGGGGACCCAGTACTTC | CASSVGPASGGTQYF
TRBJ2-5 | - | TRBV4-2 | TRBD2 | TGTGCCAGCAGCGCCCAAAACACTAGGGACTACCTCGGGGAGACCCAGTACTTC | CASSAQNTRDYLGETQYF
TRBJ1-5 | - | TRBV5-6 | - | TGTGCCAGCAGCCCCTTCCAAGCCGGACAGCCCCAGCATTTT | CASSPFQAGQPQHF
TRBJ1-6 | - | TRBV27 | - | TGTGCCAGCAGTACACGTCTGATAGGGGGTAATTCACCCCTCCACTTT | CASSTRLIGGNSPLHF
TRBJ1-2 | few | TRBV3-1 | TRBD1 | TGTGCCAGTACCTACAGGGGCCTTAACTATGGCTACACCTTC | CASTYRGLNYGYTF
TRBJ2-3 | - | TRBV29-1 | TRBD2 | TGCAGCGTTGAGCGACTAGCGGGGGTCACTGCGCAGTATTTT | CSVERLAGVTAQYF
TRBJ2-3 | few | TRBV18 | TRBD1 | TGTGCCAGCTCACAACCTAGACAGGGGACCGGCACAGATACGCAGTATTTT | CASSQPRQGTGTDTQYF
TRBJ1-6 | few | TRBV20-1 | - | TGCAGTGCTAGCGGCAGGCCATCACCCCTCCACTTT | CSASGRPSPLHF
TRBJ2-3 | few | TRBV29-1 | - | TGCAGCGTTGAAGGAGGGATCGATACGCAGTATTTT | CSVEGGIDTQYF
TRBJ2-7 | - | TRBV7-9 | - | TGTGCCAGCACCTTACTTAGTAAAGACGAGCAGTACTTC | CASTLLSKDEQYF
TRBJ1-6 | few | TRBV7-6 | TRBD1 | TGTGCCAGCAGCCGGACGGACAGGGTCGATTCACCCCTCCACTTT | CASSRTDRVDSPLHF
TRBJ2-3 | - | TRBV20-1 | TRBD1 | TGCAGTTCTTGGACAGGTAGATGGGGAGATACGCAGTATTTT | CSSWTGRWGDTQYF
TRBJ2-1 | once | TRBV20-1 | - | TGCAGTGCTAGTTGGTATCCGCTTAAAGATGAGCAGTTCTTC | CSASWYPLKDEQFF
TRBJ1-2 | few | TRBV2 | TRBD1 | TGTGCCAGCACCCGGGACAGGACAGCTAACTATGGCTACACCTTC | CASTRDRTANYGYTF
TRBJ2-1 | - | TRBV5-4 | TRBD1 | TGTGCCTGCAGCCCCCGGGACAGAGTTAATGAGCAGTTCTTC | CACSPRDRVNEQFF
TRBJ1-2 | few | TRBV24-1 | TRBD1 | TGTGCCACCAGTGAGTGGGACAGTGACTATGGCTACACCTTC | CATSEWDSDYGYTF
TRBJ2-7 | - | TRBV2 | - | TGTGCCAGCGGGTGGGATTACGAGCAGTACTTC | CASGWDYEQYF
TRBJ1-1 | few | TRBV27 | - | TGTGCCAGCCAGACTGGGGGCCGGGGTGAAGCTTTCTTT | CASQTGGRGEAFF
TRBJ1-1 | - | TRBV25-1 | - | TGTGCCAGCAGCAAGGCTCCCAGCTCTGAAGCTTTCTTT | CASSKAPSSEAFF
TRBJ2-7 | - | TRBV7-9 | - | TGTGCCAGCCACCGACGAGATTCCTACGAGCAGTACTTC | CASHRRDSYEQYF
TRBJ1-1 | - | TRBV27 | - | TGTGCCAGCAGCCTTATCGGGACATTGAACACTGAAGCTTTCTTT | CASSLIGTLNTEAFF
TRBJ2-6 | few | TRBV24-1 | - | TGTGCCACCAGTGCCCCGGGGTACTCTGGGGCCAACGTCCTGACTTTC | CATSAPGYSGANVLTF
TRBJ2-3 | few | TRBV15 | - | TGTGCCACCAGCAGAGATCCTAGCACAGATACGCAGTATTTT | CATSRDPSTDTQYF
TRBJ2-7 | once | TRBV15 | - | TGTGCCACCAGCAGATCCAGGACAGAAAGATCCTACGAGCAGTACTTC | CATSRSRTERSYEQYF
TRBJ1-2 | few | TRBV12-5 | - | TGTGCTAGTGGTTTGGATATCCAATATGGCTACACCTTC | CASGLDIQYGYTF
TRBJ2-3 | - | TRBV7-8 | - | TGTGCCAGCAGCTTAGCGCATCGGGATCGCACAGATACGCAGTATTTT | CASSLAHRDRTDTQYF
TRBJ2-6 | few | TRBV11-2 | - | TGTGCCAGCAGCTTCGACCGTAGCTCTGGGGCCAACGTCCTGACTTTC | CASSFDRSSGANVLTF
TRBJ1-2 | many | TRBV18 | - | TGCGCCAGCAGTCCGGGGGTTGACTATGGCTACACCTTC | CASSPGVDYGYTF
TRBJ2-7 | few | TRBV6-5 | - | TGTGCCAGCAGTTTATCAGGGGCGGTAAACGAGCAGTACTTC | CASSLSGAVNEQYF
TRBJ2-1 | - | TRBV3-1 | - | TGTGCCAGCAGCCCTCAGACGAGACCCTACAATGAGCAGTTCTTC | CASSPQTRPYNEQFF
TRBJ1-6 | - | TRBV12-3/TRBV12-4 | - | TGTGCCAGCAGTGCCATCGGGAATTCACCCCTCCACTTT | CASSAIGNSPLHF
TRBJ1-6 | - | TRBV6-5 | - | TGTGCCAGCAGTTACTCGAATCATAGGGAGGATGGTTCACCCCTCCACTTT | CASSYSNHREDGSPLHF
TRBJ2-3 | - | TRBV10-3 | - | TGTGCCATCAGTGGGACCTCCTCTGCCACAGATACGCAGTATTTT | CAISGTSSATDTQYF
TRBJ2-5 | - | TRBV7-2 | - | TGTGCCAGCAGTCTCCGTGGGGGCCAAGGGGAGACCCAGTACTTC | CASSLRGGQGETQYF
TRBJ2-3 | - | TRBV12-3/TRBV12-4 | - | TGTGCCAGCAGTGTCCGGGACTGGACAGATACGCAGTATTTT | CASSVRDWTDTQYF
TRBJ1-4 | few | TRBV6-2/TRBV6-3 | - | TGTGCCAGCAGAACTCGGAGGGTAGATGAAAAACTGTTTTTT | CASRTRRVDEKLFF